Below, one T cell receptor (beta chain) is given with its context. The antigen is not known. CD8+ and CD4+ blood T cells underwent TCR beta sequencing. Isolation of CD8+ and CD4+ T cells was performed negatively, whereas enrichment of TEMRA cells was done by FACS. An amount of RNA that ranged from roughly 0.45 to 1 ug was reverse transcribed with random hexamers. The CDR3 of TCR beta was amplified by immunoSEQ multiplex PCR across 54 Vbeta and 13 Jbeta. From the immunoSEQ multiplex PCR reads, TCRdb called clonotypes with MiXCR, one entry per CDR3 protein. The sample consists of about 200,000 distinct CDR3 sequences, roughly 96% of them appearing once. V gave up 3 bases and J gave up 8 bases, with 11 bases separating them. This CDR3 comprises 13 residues. CDR1 and CDR2 (germline): KGHSH, LQKENI. This sample is part of a study of CD8 T cells in Susac syndrome. Regarding the study as a whole: The authors acknowledged that their TCR sequencing and HLA analysis involved a relatively small number of individuals.

The sequencing sample was made of CD4+ T cells from PBMCs. The clonotype comes from a human donor in good health. This rearrangement joins TRBV18 to TRBJ2-1, with a tentative D call TRBD2 (5 bases). The CDR3 coding sequence is TGTGCCAGCTCACCGTTAACAGCGGATGAGCAGTTCTTC. Protein sequence: CASSPLTADEQFF.